Here is one T cell receptor delta chain with its context. In this sample, this clone turned up a few times. Its cognate antigen has yet to be identified. This DNA's translation differs at residue 17 from TCRdb's protein, which comes from a much larger clone; a read error is likely, and the protein shown is translated from the DNA. The data originate from a study of γδ T cells in repeated Plasmodium falciparum infection (dated by TCRdb to the early 2020s). For the study in its entirety: The natural-infection arm enrolled Malian children exposed to intense seasonal malaria transmission, compared against age and gender matched Australian children. Samples from controlled-infection subjects were taken at baseline, just before selected infections, and 21 days after each infection. Several malaria-naive U.S. adults underwent four controlled human malaria infections by bites from P. falciparum NF54-infected Anopheles stephensi mosquitoes over about 640 days. The study looked at how repeated Plasmodium falciparum infection shapes the human gammadelta T cell repertoire, using both natural infection in Mali and controlled human malaria infection. The gammadelta TCR repertoires from Mali were analysed in two ways: cross-sectionally during periods with no transmission, and longitudinally across episodes of acute febrile malaria.

On the study overall, not on this receptor specifically: The controlled-infection cohort was small, limiting analysis of inter-individual variability in gammadelta T cell responses. The Malian cohort came from a small rural village of predominantly one ethnic group, limiting generalizability. In Vdelta2-negative gammadelta TCR repertoires, which were largely Vdelta1+, repeated controlled infections appeared to drive waves of new clonotype selection. Vgamma9/Vdelta2+ TCR repertoires kept a highly stable polyclonal repertoire across time and infection, and many TCRgamma sequences overlapped between individuals. Compared with Australian children, Malian children appeared to have Vdelta2-negative gammadelta TCR repertoires that were more clonally expanded, less diverse and less shared.

In the germline V gene, CDR1 corresponds to GEAIGNYY and CDR2 to EKD. The CDR3 starts with the cysteine, ends with the phenylalanine, and has 19 residues. Only CDR3 DNA remains: 57 bases, in frame from the first base. Library prep was done by multiplex PCR. Reads for this sample came from an Illumina MiSeq. Both TCR gamma (TRG) and TCR delta (TRD) chains were sequenced from each sorted gammadelta T cell sample. Concerning the study's data processing: The repertoire analyses drew on clonotype tree plots, the accumulated frequency of the top 20 clonotypes, and diversity index (DI) and D75 metrics. Public reads were reanalyzed in TCRdb with CATT, and rows carrying the same DNA were merged afterwards. TCRdb, rather than the study authors, made the V and J calls. This sample lists roughly 90,000 delta-chain clones; more than 0.85% were detected once. The top ten clones comprise 9.5% to 10% of the sample.

Vgamma9/Vdelta2+ and Vdelta2-negative gammadelta T cell populations were flow-sorted from peripheral blood mononuclear cells for bulk TCR repertoire analysis. The sequence derives from a pool of human donors (malaria-infected and uninfected, not separated). The V gene is TRDV2, but the J gene lacks a call; TRDD3 is the table's D call, not checked against the DNA. Specimen: gamma-delta T cells from blood. CDR3 protein: CACDTLGHTGGWYTDKPIF. The sequenced DNA: TGTGCCTGTGACACCTTGGGCCATACTGGGGGATGGTACACCGATAAACCCATCTTT.